The 23 T cell receptor beta chains listed next were all sequenced from one sample in a study of T-cell reconstitution after alpha-beta-depleted transplantation in children. Using unique molecular identifiers, the investigators prepared the TCRbeta library. One entry per CDR3 protein, called by TCRdb with MiXCR from the PCR reads. The sample has almost 500,000 distinct CDR3 sequences; around 12% are singletons. Here the sequenced sample was PBMCs from the stem cell graft donor, taken from the stem cell graft. The receptors stem from a human donor who donated a stem cell graft to a child with combined immunodeficiency.

There are many counts of this clonotype. This chain uses TRBV7-2 with TRBJ1-1, with a weak D call TRBD1 (6 bases). CDR1 and CDR2 from the germline V gene are SGHTA and FQGNSA. There are 13 residues in the CDR3. Trimming removed 2 bases from V and 6 bases from J, with 10 bases in between. The CDR3 protein is CASSLKGVAEAFF. The DNA of the CDR3 is TGTGCCAGCAGCTTAAAGGGGGTCGCTGAAGCTTTCTTT.

This clonotype was counted between two and nine times. J is TRBJ2-5 and V is TRBV12-3 or TRBV12-4; TRBD2 matches at 8 bases. CDR3 length: 13 amino acids. V lost 6 bases, J lost 5 bases, and 5 bases stayed unmatched. The CDR3 nucleotides read TGTGCCAGCAGACTTAGCGGGGTTGAGACCCAGTACTTC. As protein: CASRLSGVETQYF.

The table lists this clonotype with a few counts. This chain uses TRBV2 with TRBJ2-7; 7 bases map to TRBD1. The CDR3 loop spans 14 amino acids. After removal of 7 bases from V and 1 base from J, the junction contained 7 bases not matched to a gene. Germline V CDR1 and CDR2: SNHLY, FYNNEI. The CDR3 sequence is CASNWAGGSYEQYF. The DNA of the CDR3 is TGTGCCAGCAACTGGGCAGGGGGATCCTACGAGCAGTACTTC.

This clonotype has just a few counts. The rearrangement uses TRBV12-3 or TRBV12-4 and TRBJ2-1; D may be TRBD1 (5 bases). Trimming removed 3 bases at V and 8 bases at J, with 20 bases between. The CDR3 spans 16 residues. The CDR3 reads CASSFSSQGTRYEQFF. The CDR3 coding sequence is TGTGCCAGCAGTTTCAGTTCCCAGGGAACGAGGTATGAGCAGTTCTTC.

This clonotype has only a few counts. V and J are TRBV4-2 and TRBJ2-3; 13 nucleotides align to TRBD2. The germline CDR1 and CDR2 sequences are LGHNA and YNFKEQ. The CDR3 contains 22 residues. V trimming: 4 bases; J trimming: 4 bases; junction bases outside the gene matches: 23. The DNA of the CDR3 is TGTGCCAGCAGCCTGAGAAGTGTTCAGTGGACTAGCGGGGGCCGAGGGGCAGATACGCAGTATTTT. Protein sequence: CASSLRSVQWTSGGRGADTQYF.

This clonotype was seen a few times. The V gene is TRBV6-5, the J gene TRBJ2-3; no firm D call. The V gene's germline CDR1 is MNHEY and CDR2 SVGAGI. This CDR3 region has 14 residues. The V and J ends lost 0 bases and 4 bases respectively, with 8 bases between them. The DNA of the CDR3 is TGTGCCAGCAGTTACTCAGGCTACCCAGATACGCAGTATTTT. Amino acids: CASSYSGYPDTQYF.

This clonotype occurred many times. This chain joins TRBV6-5 and TRBJ2-2; 10 nucleotides align to TRBD1. Unmatched junction bases numbered 0, after V lost 2 bases and J lost 0 bases. The CDR3 extends over 16 amino acids. Germline CDR1 and CDR2: MNHEY and SVGAGI. CDR3 protein: CASSYDRGPNTGELFF. In nucleotides, the CDR3 is TGTGCCAGCAGTTACGACAGGGGGCCGAACACCGGGGAGCTGTTTTTT.

The V call is TRBV19, the J call TRBJ2-1; possible D gene TRBD1, 6 bases. Germline V gives CDR1 LNHDA, CDR2 SQIVND (reference sequence). The CDR3 contains 16 residues. V lost 6 bases, J lost 0 bases, and 15 bases lay in between. The CDR3 DNA is TGTGCCAGTAGCTTACAGGGAAAAAGCTCCTACAATGAGCAGTTCTTC. This encodes CASSLQGKSSYNEQFF.

This clonotype was seen at least ten times. This chain uses TRBV12-3 or TRBV12-4 with TRBJ2-5, with TRBD1 matching 8 bases. The CDR3 is 18 residues long. Trimming at V came to 6 bases and at J to 4 bases, leaving 19 bases not matched to a gene. The CDR3 nucleotides are TGTGCCAGCAGCGACGGACAGGGAGCTGGGTTCGAGCGAGAGACCCAGTACTTC. This sequence encodes CASSDGQGAGFERETQYF.

This clonotype was detected a few times. The chain employs TRBV3-1 and TRBJ1-1; maybe TRBD1 (6 bases). V lost 4 bases and J 6 bases, leaving 15 bases between the germline ends. This CDR3 has 14 residues. Looked up from germline, CDR1 is LGHDT and CDR2 is YNNKEL (reference sequence). CDR3 DNA sequence: TGTGCCAGCAGCCCCCACAGGGATGGGGCTGAAGCTTTCTTT. It translates to CASSPHRDGAEAFF.

V and J are TRBV6-1 and TRBJ2-7, with 12 bases that match TRBD1. The CDR3 is 14 amino acids. J lost 4 bases, V lost 8 bases, and 6 bases had no gene match. Germline V gene lookup returns CDR1 MNHNS and CDR2 SASEGT. CDR3 DNA: TGTGCCAGCGGAGCGGGACAGGGGGCATACGAGCAGTACTTC. This encodes CASGAGQGAYEQYF.

V is TRBV5-6 and J is TRBJ2-7; 7 nucleotides line up with TRBD1. The CDR3 contains 13 residues. V lost 0 bases to trimming and J lost 5 bases; unmatched junction nucleotides: 2. Per the germline V gene, CDR1 is SGHDT and CDR2 is YYEEEE. CDR3 in amino acids: CASSLADRDEQYF. DNA of the CDR3: TGTGCCAGCAGCTTGGCCGACAGGGACGAGCAGTACTTC.

This clonotype was found a few times. CDR3 nucleotides: TGCAGTGCTAGAGATCGTCAGGGGGCATGGGATACGCAGTATTTT. Its protein is CSARDRQGAWDTQYF. The rearrangement joins TRBV20-1 to TRBJ2-3; 8 nucleotides line up with TRBD1. CDR1 and CDR2 from the germline V gene are DFQATT and SNEGSKA (reference sequence). This CDR3 comprises 15 residues. V was pared by 0 bases and J by 6 bases, with 8 bases of the junction left unmatched.

The rearrangement joins TRBV7-3 to TRBJ2-2; D remains ambiguous. The CDR3 totals 14 residues. V gave up 4 bases and J gave up 4 bases, with 10 bases separating them. CDR1 SGHTA and CDR2 FQGTGA come from the germline V gene. The CDR3 bases are TGTGCCAGCAGCTCAACTCCGGGCACCGGGGAGCTGTTTTTT. As protein: CASSSTPGTGELFF.

This clonotype was counted a few times. V and J are TRBV27 and TRBJ1-2; unclear D gene. Trimming removed 10 bases at V and 0 bases at J, with 12 bases between. Germline V gives CDR1 MNHEY, CDR2 SMNVEV (reference sequence). The CDR3 has 13 residues. CDR3 sequence reads: CATAGWPNYGYTF. CDR3 nucleotide sequence: TGTGCCACTGCGGGGTGGCCTAACTATGGCTACACCTTC.

To note about this clonotype: A much larger clone is a single base away; this may be a read error. It is likely a read error, because the conserved phenylalanine at the end of the CDR3 is missing. The rearrangement joins TRBV12-3 or TRBV12-4 to TRBJ1-3; possible D gene TRBD1, 6 bases. V dropped 6 bases and J dropped 2 bases, with 11 bases sitting between them. CDR3 length: 14 residues. CDR3 protein: CASRYYRAGNTIYS. In DNA form, the CDR3 reads TGTGCCAGCAGGTATTACAGGGCTGGAAACACCATATATTCT.

This clonotype was counted between two and nine times. This chain uses TRBV6-2 or TRBV6-3 with TRBJ2-1; D not resolved. The CDR3 length is 15 residues. Germline CDR1 is MNHEY and CDR2 is SVGEGT. Trimming left V 5 bases short and J 0 bases short, with 11 bases between. CDR3: CASSHLINSYNEQFF. In DNA form, the CDR3 reads TGTGCCAGCAGTCATCTTATTAACTCCTACAATGAGCAGTTCTTC.

This clonotype occurred many times. The genes are TRBV7-9 and TRBJ1-1; D is unclear. V lost 10 bases, J lost 0 bases, and 12 bases lay in between. The CDR3 extends over 13 amino acids. Germline CDR1 SEHNR, CDR2 FQNEAQ (reference sequence). This chain's CDR3 is CATGGHMNTEAFF. As DNA, the CDR3 is TGTGCCACCGGAGGGCATATGAACACTGAAGCTTTCTTT.

The chain is built from TRBV7-9 and TRBJ2-2, with D unclear. Trimming shortened V by 2 bases and J by 1 base, and 17 bases separated the two germline ends. The length of the CDR3 is 18 residues. CDR1 is SEHNR and CDR2 is FQNEAQ in the germline V gene (reference sequence). The CDR3 is CASSLLGFGSKNTGELFF. Here the CDR3 DNA reads TGTGCCAGCAGCTTATTGGGGTTCGGATCGAAGAACACCGGGGAGCTGTTTTTT.

In its sample, this clonotype was seen a few times. The chain is built from TRBV5-1 and TRBJ1-2, with TRBD1 matching over 9 bases. Germline values: CDR1 SGHRS, CDR2 YFSETQ. CDR3 length equals 13 residues. Trimming cost V 3 bases and J 8 bases; bases outside gene matches: 5. DNA of the CDR3: TGCGCCAGCAGCTGGACAGGGGAGGGCGGCTACACCTTC. This translates into CASSWTGEGGYTF.

The sample holds a few counts of this clonotype. The V call is TRBV9, the J call TRBJ1-5; D perhaps matches TRBD1 (6 bases). This CDR3 is 14 amino acids long. V gave up 5 bases and J gave up 2 bases, with 11 bases separating them. Per germline, CDR1 SGDLS and CDR2 YYNGEE. The CDR3 sequence is CASSGAGGNQPQHF. The CDR3 DNA reads as TGTGCCAGCAGTGGTGCAGGGGGCAATCAGCCCCAGCATTTT.

This clonotype appeared a few times. The chain links TRBV15 to TRBJ2-2, with D possibly TRBD1 on 5 matching bases. V shed 0 bases and J shed 6 bases, with 5 bases lying between them. Germline CDR1 LNHNV, CDR2 YYDKDF (reference sequence). This CDR3 spans 13 amino acids. In DNA, the CDR3 is TGTGCCACCAGCAGAGAGGGGCCCGGGGAGCTGTTTTTT. Encoded protein: CATSREGPGELFF. Full variable domain (rest looked up from reference TRBV15 and TRBJ2-2): DAMVIQNPRYQVTQFGKPVTLSCSQTLNHNVMYWYQQKSSQAPKLLFHYYDKDFNNEADTPDNFQSRRPNTSFCFLDIRSPGLGDTAMYLCATSREGPGELFFGEGSRLTVL.

The chain uses TRBV2 and TRBJ1-2, with 7 bases fitting TRBD1. Germline V CDR1 and CDR2: SNHLY, FYNNEI. The CDR3 consists of 14 residues. J was trimmed by 3 bases and V by 2 bases; bases with no gene match: 3. The CDR3 loop reads CASSEQGQYYGYTF. CDR3 in DNA: TGTGCCAGCAGTGAACAGGGACAGTACTATGGCTACACCTTC.